The T cell receptor beta chain described here comes from a study of beta chain features in type 1 diabetes. Study observations and caveats: Type 1 diabetes patients had VDJ junctions that carried fewer insertions and more deletions.

Staining for CD45RO/CCR7/CD25/CD127/CD95/CD27 allowed sorting of CD4+ naive, central memory, regulatory and stem cell-like memory cells. Turning to this clone: Its antigen is currently unknown.

Germline-derived CDR1 and CDR2 are MNHNS and SASEGT. This CDR3 is built from 14 residues. Trimming at V came to 7 bases and at J to 4 bases, leaving 7 bases not matched to a gene. Reverse transcription of all isolated RNA meant that expressed TCRB transcripts were sequenced. The table came from immunoSEQ multiplex PCR; TCRdb's copy has only in-frame clones and leaves some out. In the table there are approximately 100,000 clones, about two fifths of which are singletons. This sequence originates from a woman aged 18-35 years in good health. The chain employs TRBV6-1 and TRBJ2-5, with 9 bases matching TRBD1. Sequencing input: stem cell memory CD4+ T cells from blood. CDR3 sequence (DNA): TGTGCCAGCATACTAGGGACAGGGTTAGAGACCCAGTACTTC. This encodes CASILGTGLETQYF.